What follows are 20 T cell receptor beta chains derived from one specimen sequenced in a study of blood T cell repertoires in COVID-19. Using immunoSEQ multiplex PCR, the repertoire was profiled, and TCRdb retains in-frame clones only, with some absent. The sample has around 250,000 clones; 86% are singletons. The sample taken for sequencing was peripheral blood. The receptor set was obtained from a man aged 18 to 35 with active or convalescent COVID-19.

The chain is built from TRBV19 and TRBJ2-7; TRBD1 might be the D (6 bases). Germline CDR1 is LNHDA and CDR2 is SQIVND (reference sequence). The CDR3 has 13 residues. V lost 5 bases, J lost 4 bases, and 12 bases lay in between. The CDR3 spells CASSVGQRYEQYF. CDR3 DNA sequence: TGTGCCAGTAGTGTAGGACAGCGATACGAGCAGTACTTC.

This sequence joins TRBV7-9 and TRBJ1-5; D is undetermined. The CDR3 runs 13 residues. Looked up from germline, CDR1 is SEHNR and CDR2 is FQNEAQ (reference sequence). V was trimmed by 8 bases and J by 5 bases, leaving 13 bases between them. The CDR3 bases are TGTGCCAGCGGCACGGGAGTCCATCAGCCCCAGCATTTT. Its protein product is CASGTGVHQPQHF.

The chain combines TRBV4-2 with TRBJ2-3; 7 bases are a match to TRBD2. Germline assignment: CDR1 LGHNA and CDR2 YNFKEQ. The CDR3 runs 20 residues. J lost 1 base, V lost 4 bases, and 20 bases had no gene match. The CDR3 DNA reads as TGTGCCAGCAGCCGTGGCCATTTCGGCGGGATAGCGGGTGGCACAGATACGCAGTATTTT. Protein sequence: CASSRGHFGGIAGGTDTQYF.

This clone is a singleton in its sample. The CDR3 DNA reads as TGTGCCTGGACTCTTGGGACAGGGGATGGCTACACCTTC. Translated: CAWTLGTGDGYTF. The chain links TRBV30 to TRBJ1-2, with 10 positions matching TRBD1. The CDR3 loop spans 13 amino acids. With 4 bases clipped from V and 6 bases from J, the junction kept 5 bases outside the gene matches. The germline gives CDR1 GTSNPN, CDR2 SVGIG (reference sequence). Supplemented by reference TRBV30 and TRBJ1-2, the full variable domain reads SQTIHQWPATLVQPVGSPLSLECTVEGTSNPNLYWYRQAAGRGLQLLFYSVGIGQISSEVPQNLSASRPQDRQFILSSKKLLLSDSGFYLCAWTLGTGDGYTFGSGTRLTVV.

The chain is built from TRBV7-9 and TRBJ1-1; the match to TRBD1 covers 7 bases. The V gene end was trimmed by 4 bases and the J gene end by 1 base; junction bases not matched to a gene: 6. The length of the CDR3 is 15 residues. Germline V lookup: CDR1 SEHNR, CDR2 FQNEAQ (reference sequence). Written as DNA, the CDR3 is TGTGCCAGCAGCTCAAGACAGGGCGGGAACACTGAAGCTTTCTTT. It encodes CASSSRQGGNTEAFF.

The rearrangement joins TRBV24-1 to TRBJ2-7; D call uncertain. The CDR3 consists of 14 residues. From germline, CDR1 is KGHDR and CDR2 SFDVKD. Trimming removed 4 bases at V and 2 bases at J, with 11 bases between. The CDR3 loop reads CATSDHANAYEQYF. CDR3 DNA: TGTGCCACCAGTGACCATGCGAACGCCTACGAGCAGTACTTC.

The chain uses TRBV2 and TRBJ2-7; 9 nucleotides align to TRBD1. V shed 2 bases, J shed 2 bases, and the junction held 4 bases outside the gene matches. The CDR3 is made up of 15 amino acids. Germline loops: CDR1 SNHLY, CDR2 FYNNEI. As DNA, the CDR3 is TGTGCCAGCAGTGAACACAGGGGGCTCGCCTACGAGCAGTACTTC. Translating it yields CASSEHRGLAYEQYF.

The genes are TRBV5-8 and TRBJ1-5; 7 bases are a match to TRBD1. The CDR3 runs 15 residues. Germline V lookup: CDR1 SGHTS, CDR2 YDEGEE. V was clipped by 1 base and J by 2 bases; unmatched bases: 3. This CDR3 is CASSLYTGGNQPQHF. The CDR3 bases are TGTGCCAGCAGCTTGTACACAGGGGGCAATCAGCCCCAGCATTTT.

In DNA form, the CDR3 reads TGTGCCAGCACCCTAGACAGGGCAGTAGAGACCCAGTACTTC. Translating it yields CASTLDRAVETQYF. The genes are TRBV2 and TRBJ2-5, with 7 bases fitting TRBD1. The CDR3 runs to 14 residues. In germline, CDR1 is SNHLY, CDR2 FYNNEI. The junction had 9 bases not matched to a gene; V was cut back by 7 bases and J by 4 bases.

The V and J genes are TRBV6-5 and TRBJ2-7, with 10 bases matching TRBD1. CDR3 length: 15 residues. The junction had 9 bases not matched to a gene; V was cut back by 5 bases and J by 5 bases. CDR1 and CDR2 from the germline V gene are MNHEY and SVGAGI. Written as DNA, the CDR3 is TGTGCCAGCAGTAGGACAGGGGGAGAGGGGAACGAGCAGTACTTC. This encodes CASSRTGGEGNEQYF.

This clone was observed a single time. The rearrangement joins TRBV5-4 to TRBJ2-1, with 7 bases lining up with TRBD2. Germline V CDR1 and CDR2: SGHNT, YYREEE (reference sequence). J was trimmed by 0 bases and V by 0 bases; bases with no gene match: 6. There are 17 residues in the CDR3. CDR3 sequence (DNA): TGTGCCAGCAGCTTGGGTCGGGGCGGGAGCTCCTACAATGAGCAGTTCTTC. The encoded protein is CASSLGRGGSSYNEQFF.

V gene TRBV3-1 (or the pseudogene TRBV3-2) combines with J gene TRBJ1-1, with D perhaps matching TRBD1 (6 bases). The V gene's germline CDR1 is LGHDT and CDR2 YNNKEL (reference sequence). Trimming took off 2 bases at V and 6 bases at J, with 16 bases between the two ends. The CDR3 has 15 residues. The CDR3: CASSQRQDRSAEAFF. For the CDR3, the DNA is TGTGCCAGCAGCCAACGACAGGATCGGAGCGCTGAAGCTTTCTTT.

This rearrangement joins TRBV6-5 to TRBJ1-1; 8 bases are a match to TRBD1. The CDR3 is 15 amino acids. From germline, CDR1 is MNHEY and CDR2 SVGAGI. The junction had 10 bases not matched to a gene; V was cut back by 8 bases and J by 2 bases. The CDR3 protein is CASHPGTGTNTEAFF. The CDR3 coding sequence is TGTGCCAGCCACCCCGGGACAGGAACTAACACTGAAGCTTTCTTT.

The CDR3 DNA sequence: TGTGCCAGCAGCCCCCGCGCGGGGAACGGGGAGCTGTTTTTT. This encodes CASSPRAGNGELFF. The chain combines TRBV3-1 (or the pseudogene TRBV3-2) with TRBJ2-2; D may be TRBD2 (6 bases). The CDR3 is 14 residues long. Trimming took off 4 bases at V and 7 bases at J, with 13 bases between the two ends. Germline V gives CDR1 LGHDT, CDR2 YNNKEL (reference sequence).

The V gene is TRBV12-3 or TRBV12-4, the J gene TRBJ2-5; no clear D. This CDR3 spans 13 amino acids. V dropped 7 bases and J dropped 1 base, with 10 bases sitting between them. The CDR3 here is CASTRYSQETQYF. CDR3 in DNA: TGTGCCAGCACCCGCTACTCCCAAGAGACCCAGTACTTC.

The genes are TRBV6-2 or TRBV6-3 and TRBJ1-5; D might be TRBD1 (6 bases). V was cut by 4 bases and J by 0 bases, with 16 bases left in between. CDR1 MNHEY and CDR2 SVGEGT come from the germline V gene. The CDR3 is 17 residues long. CDR3 nucleotides: TGTGCCAGCAGTTCCCCTGGACAGTTTTATAGCAATCAGCCCCAGCATTTT. It specifies CASSSPGQFYSNQPQHF.

This clone occurred a few times. The chain carries TRBV7-9 and TRBJ2-7, with 9 bases lining up with TRBD1. Trimming took 3 bases from V and 9 from J; bases not matched to a gene: 21. Germline V gene sequence: CDR1 SEHNR, CDR2 FQNEAQ (reference sequence). The CDR3 contains 18 residues. CDR3 sequence: CASSFKVGWGQGFPGQYF. DNA of the CDR3: TGTGCCAGCAGCTTTAAAGTCGGATGGGGACAGGGTTTTCCAGGGCAGTACTTC.

This chain joins TRBV5-8 and TRBJ2-1, with 8 bases matching TRBD2. The germline V gene has CDR1 SGHTS and CDR2 YDEGEE. The CDR3 has 14 amino acids. The junction had 9 bases not matched to a gene; V was cut back by 4 bases and J by 9 bases. CDR3 in DNA: TGTGCCAGCAGCCCCGGGACTAGGAACGTTGAGCAGTTCTTC. It specifies CASSPGTRNVEQFF.

V gene TRBV4-3 combines with J gene TRBJ1-4; D possibly corresponds to TRBD1 (5 bases). V was cut by 4 bases and J by 4 bases, with 10 bases left in between. The CDR3 has 14 residues. Germline lookup yields CDR1 LGHNA and CDR2 YSLEER. The CDR3: CASSPGGVNEKLFF. Here the CDR3 DNA reads TGCGCCAGCAGCCCGGGGGGGGTTAATGAAAAACTGTTTTTT.

This chain joins TRBV24-1 and TRBJ2-7; D remains ambiguous. The CDR3 runs 13 residues. V lost 4 bases to trimming and J lost 11 bases, with 17 bases between them. The germline gives CDR1 KGHDR, CDR2 SFDVKD. Here the CDR3 DNA reads TGTGCCACCAGTGAACGTCCGGGTTCACGGGAGTACTTC. This encodes CATSERPGSREYF.